Below are 20 T cell receptor beta chains sequenced from a single sample in a study of blood T cell repertoires in COVID-19. Produced via immunoSEQ multiplex PCR; TCRdb's table is partial and in-frame only. Of roughly 280,000 clones detected, 88% appear once; the ten largest clones hold approximately 3%. Sequencing was done on a sample of PBMCs or T cells enriched from blood (not recorded which). The receptors were gathered from a woman aged 45 to 65 who had recovered from COVID-19.

CDR3 DNA sequence: TGTGCCAGCAGTATCGGACTAGCGGCCACAATAAAGGCCTACAATGAGCAGTTCTTC. This gives the protein CASSIGLAATIKAYNEQFF. This sequence joins TRBV28 and TRBJ2-1, with TRBD2 matching over 10 bases. The germline V gene has CDR1 MDHEN and CDR2 SYDVKM. The CDR3 has 19 amino acids. The ends lost 5 bases at V and 2 bases at J; junction bases unmatched: 15.

The CDR3 is CASRGSGGASYEQYF. CDR3 bases: TGTGCCAGCAGAGGCAGTGGCGGGGCCTCCTACGAGCAGTACTTC. The chain links TRBV13 to TRBJ2-7; D might be TRBD2 (6 bases). The V gene's germline CDR1 is PRHDT and CDR2 FYEKMQ (reference sequence). Trimming removed 6 bases at V and 0 bases at J, with 15 bases between. The length of the CDR3 is 15 residues.

V gene TRBV28 combines with J gene TRBJ2-3; 9 bases are a match to TRBD2. The CDR3 is 15 residues long. Germline V gene sequence: CDR1 MDHEN, CDR2 SYDVKM. Losses at the gene ends were 2 bases for V and 4 bases for J; bases not matched to a gene: 4. CDR3 DNA: TGTGCCAGCAGTTTAATTAGCGGGAGTGCAGATACGCAGTATTTT. Its translation is CASSLISGSADTQYF.

This chain joins TRBV4-3 and TRBJ2-7, with 10 bases fitting TRBD2. Germline V gives CDR1 LGHNA, CDR2 YSLEER. V shed 1 base, J shed 4 bases, and the junction held 10 bases outside the gene matches. This CDR3 is built from 17 residues. CDR3 nucleotides: TGCGCCAGCAGCCAAGGCCCGCTAGCGGGAGCTGTATACGAGCAGTACTTC. This gives the protein CASSQGPLAGAVYEQYF.

This clone came up a few times. The J gene is TRBJ1-4, the V gene TRBV2, with 10 bases that match TRBD1. CDR3 length equals 13 residues. Trimming cost V 10 bases and J 7 bases; bases outside gene matches: 6. CDR1 SNHLY and CDR2 FYNNEI come from the germline V gene. CDR3 protein: CANEDRGGEKLFF. CDR3 nucleotide sequence: TGTGCCAACGAGGACAGGGGGGGTGAAAAACTGTTTTTT. The entire variable domain, with the rest obtained from reference TRBV2 and TRBJ1-4, is as follows: EPEVTQTPSHQVTQMGQEVILRCVPISNHLYFYWYRQILGQKVEFLVSFYNNEISEKSEIFDDQFSVERPDGSNFTLKIRSTKLEDSAMYFCANEDRGGEKLFFGSGTQLSVL.

The chain couples TRBV15 to TRBJ1-5; D gene ambiguous. The germline V gene has CDR1 LNHNV and CDR2 YYDKDF (reference sequence). This CDR3 contains 12 residues. V gave up 4 bases and J gave up 7 bases, with 8 bases separating them. The CDR3 region is CATSTLGQPQHF. The CDR3 DNA is TGTGCCACCAGCACATTGGGCCAGCCCCAGCATTTT. Together with reference TRBV15 and TRBJ1-5, the CDR3 gives the full variable domain: DAMVIQNPRYQVTQFGKPVTLSCSQTLNHNVMYWYQQKSSQAPKLLFHYYDKDFNNEADTPDNFQSRRPNTSFCFLDIRSPGLGDTAMYLCATSTLGQPQHFGDGTRLSIL.

The rearrangement joins TRBV7-3 to TRBJ2-1; a weak D match, TRBD1 (5 bases). The CDR3 has 15 amino acids. V was shortened by 6 bases and J by 9 bases, with 21 bases between the two germline ends. Germline loops: CDR1 SGHTA, CDR2 FQGTGA. The CDR3 DNA reads TGTGCCAGCAGTCTCCGTACAGCCCTAGGGGCTGAGCAGTTCTTC. Its translation is CASSLRTALGAEQFF.

This clone was counted between two and nine times. The chain carries TRBV30 and TRBJ2-7; D is possibly TRBD2 (5 bases). The CDR3 has 13 residues. Germline V gene data show CDR1 as GTSNPN and CDR2 as SVGIG (reference sequence). Trimming pared 2 bases from V and 6 bases from J, leaving 14 bases between. The CDR3 DNA is TGTGCCTGGAGTAGCCAGGTCGCGGGCGAGCAGTACTTC. This translates into CAWSSQVAGEQYF.

The chain uses TRBV5-6 and TRBJ1-2; tentatively, D is TRBD1 (5 bases). Germline loops: CDR1 SGHDT, CDR2 YYEEEE. The V gene lost 3 bases and the J gene lost 6 bases, with 12 bases spanning the gap. The CDR3 loop spans 13 amino acids. This CDR3 is CASSWGEGDGYTF. As DNA, the CDR3 is TGTGCCAGCAGCTGGGGGGAAGGGGATGGCTACACCTTC.

The chain uses TRBV3-1 (or the pseudogene TRBV3-2) and TRBJ2-4, with a tentative D call TRBD1 (6 bases). Germline values: CDR1 LGHDT, CDR2 YNNKEL (reference sequence). V was cut by 4 bases and J by 0 bases, with 13 bases left in between. CDR3 length: 16 amino acids. CDR3 DNA: TGTGCCAGCAGCCCGAGGGACACACTAGCCAAAAACATTCAGTACTTC. It is translated as CASSPRDTLAKNIQYF.

A single count supports this clone. This chain links TRBV18 with TRBJ1-5; D is ambiguous. Deletions cut 2 bases from V and 5 bases from J, with 7 bases between. CDR1 and CDR2 (germline): KGHSH, LQKENI. The CDR3 contains 13 residues. The CDR3 sequence is CASSPTRDQPQHF. The DNA for the CDR3 is TGTGCCAGCTCACCAACCCGGGATCAGCCCCAGCATTTT.

The rearrangement links TRBV12-2 to TRBJ2-3; the DNA was not compared with TRBD2, the D call given in the table. TRBV12-2 is shown as a pseudogene. This CDR3 spans 16 amino acids. As DNA, the CDR3 is TGTGCAAGTCGCTCCCTTGACCGAAGGGAGCCAGATACGCAGTATTTT. It yields the protein CASRSLDRREPDTQYF.

The chain has TRBV30 and TRBJ2-1, with 14 bases identical to TRBD2. Trimming cost V 5 bases and J 9 bases; bases outside gene matches: 6. This CDR3 has 14 amino acids. Germline V gene data show CDR1 as GTSNPN and CDR2 as SVGIG (reference sequence). The CDR3 here is CAWRLAGGPGEQFF. The CDR3 region has the DNA TGTGCCTGGCGACTAGCGGGAGGGCCGGGTGAGCAGTTCTTC.

There are a few counts of this clone. The chain has TRBV7-2 and TRBJ1-5; D not certain. Trimming shortened V by 2 bases and J by 5 bases, and 10 bases separated the two germline ends. Germline V gene sequence: CDR1 SGHTA, CDR2 FQGNSA. This CDR3 is 14 amino acids long. The CDR3 reads CASSLTADDQPQHF. For the CDR3, the DNA is TGTGCCAGCAGCTTAACTGCGGATGATCAGCCCCAGCATTTT.

This clone was picked up a small number of times. This sequence joins TRBV5-1 and TRBJ2-5; 7 bases agree with TRBD1. The germline gives CDR1 SGHRS, CDR2 YFSETQ. The CDR3 contains 15 residues. The V gene end was trimmed by 5 bases and the J gene end by 5 bases; junction bases not matched to a gene: 12. In nucleotides, the CDR3 is TGCGCCAGCAGAGAGCGGATTACAGGGGTGGAGACCCAGTACTTC. Translated: CASRERITGVETQYF.

The chain couples TRBV7-3 to TRBJ2-7; 13 bases fit TRBD2. Germline V gene lookup returns CDR1 SGHTA and CDR2 FQGTGA. Trimming took 5 bases from V and 2 from J; bases not matched to a gene: 9. The CDR3 has 17 amino acids. CDR3 coding DNA: TGTGCCAGCAGCCTAAACTCCGGACTAGCGGGGGCCTACGAGCAGTACTTC. Amino acid sequence: CASSLNSGLAGAYEQYF.

This sequence joins TRBV27 and TRBJ2-7; D perhaps matches TRBD2 (6 bases). Germline V gene lookup returns CDR1 MNHEY and CDR2 SMNVEV (reference sequence). The CDR3 extends over 17 amino acids. The V gene lost 1 base and the J gene lost 4 bases, with 20 bases spanning the gap. Here the CDR3 DNA reads TGTGCCAGCAGTTTATTATCGCCGTTGCTAGCGCCTTACGAGCAGTACTTC. It specifies CASSLLSPLLAPYEQYF.

The rearrangement joins TRBV25-1 to TRBJ1-3; TRBD1 aligns across 7 bases. Unmatched junction bases numbered 9, after V lost 6 bases and J lost 4 bases. CDR3 length: 15 residues. Germline V gene data show CDR1 as MGHDK and CDR2 as SYGVNS. Written as DNA, the CDR3 is TGTGCCAGCAGATCAACAGGGGCCATCGGAAACACCATATATTTT. Its protein product is CASRSTGAIGNTIYF.

V and J are TRBV29-1 and TRBJ1-2, with 10 bases matching TRBD1. CDR3 length equals 13 residues. The germline V gene has CDR1 SQVTM and CDR2 ANQGSEA. Germline trimming cut 6 bases from V and 4 bases from J; bases unmatched to any gene: 5. The CDR3 is CSVTGGQGYGYTF. The DNA for the CDR3 is TGCAGCGTGACAGGGGGCCAGGGCTATGGCTACACCTTC.

With regard to this clone: One end of the junction varies from germline; a read error may be responsible. V and J are TRBV5-8 and TRBJ1-2; the match to TRBD1 covers 7 bases. The CDR3 length is 15 residues. Per the germline V gene, CDR1 is SGHTS and CDR2 is YDEGEE. The CDR3 DNA reads as TGTGCCAGCAGTTTGGGACAGCGCATAGGATATGGCTACACCTTC. Residues: CASSLGQRIGYGYTF.